The T cell receptor beta chain under discussion was sequenced for a study of technical replicates of blood from a handful of donors (dated by TCRdb to between 2016 and 2019). In this sample, this clone turned up a few times. No cognate antigen has been identified for it. It has no much larger one-base neighbor in the sample; base qualities were not kept. The library was obtained by the immunoSEQ multiplex PCR assay. TCRdb limited this immuneACCESS table to in-frame rearrangements with V and J called. A share of clones is missing; checked studies link under half to unresolved V genes, and the rest is unexplained. The sample contains 70,000 to 85,000 clones, about nine tenths of them found a single time. The leading ten clones occupy 0.35% to 0.45% of the sample. The sequence derives from a human donor in good health. Sequenced material: T cells isolated from PBMCs.

The encoded CDR3 is CASSLGGPGSIEAFF. The DNA reads as follows: TGCGCCAGCAGCTTGGGCGGTCCTGGGTCCATTGAAGCTTTCTTT. Recombination joined TRBV5-1 with TRBJ1-1; the D gene is not confidently resolved. Trimming removed 0 bases from V and 7 bases from J, leaving 16 bases between the germline ends. Including the terminal cysteine and phenylalanine, the CDR3 comprises 15 residues. Kept here is only the CDR3 DNA, which spans 45 bases and is read in frame from base 1. The germline V gene yields SGHRS for CDR1 and YFSETQ for CDR2.